This TCR beta chain is from a study of cytotoxic CD8 clonotypes in ibrutinib-treated CLL. Whole-study results and caveats: Age-matched healthy donor levels were exceeded by baseline clonality, which tracked circulating CD8+ T-cell counts. Clonality showed a rise at ibrutinib response that reversed toward baseline at progression.

Frozen PBMC stocks contributed about 1.8 micrograms of genomic DNA to the TCR beta libraries. Some clones are missing from TCRdb's copy, which holds only in-frame ones; the method was immunoSEQ multiplex PCR. This sample has 150,000 or so clones, with 80% found just once. V lost 2 bases to trimming and J lost 1 base; unmatched junction nucleotides: 3. CDR1 is MNHEY, CDR2 SMNVEV, per germline (reference sequence). The CDR3 is made up of 15 amino acids. As to this clone: Its antigen is undetermined.

This TCR was recovered from a human donor with chronic lymphocytic leukemia. The sequences come from PBMCs, collected after 36 months of ibrutinib treatment. The rearrangement joins TRBV27 to TRBJ2-7; 9 positions match TRBD1. This chain's CDR3 is CASSLKGQGSYEQYF. The CDR3, as DNA: TGTGCCAGCAGTTTAAAGGGACAGGGTTCCTACGAGCAGTACTTC.